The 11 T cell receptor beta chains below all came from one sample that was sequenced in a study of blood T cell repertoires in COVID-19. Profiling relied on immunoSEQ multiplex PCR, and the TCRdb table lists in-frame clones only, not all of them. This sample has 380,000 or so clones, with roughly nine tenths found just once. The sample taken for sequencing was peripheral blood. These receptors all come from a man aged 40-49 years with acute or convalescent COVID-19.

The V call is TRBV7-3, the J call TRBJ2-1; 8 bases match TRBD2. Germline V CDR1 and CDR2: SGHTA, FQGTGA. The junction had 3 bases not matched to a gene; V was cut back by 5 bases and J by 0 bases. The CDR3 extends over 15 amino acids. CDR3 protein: CASSPSGGSYNEQFF. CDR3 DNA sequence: TGTGCCAGCAGCCCAAGCGGGGGCTCCTACAATGAGCAGTTCTTC.

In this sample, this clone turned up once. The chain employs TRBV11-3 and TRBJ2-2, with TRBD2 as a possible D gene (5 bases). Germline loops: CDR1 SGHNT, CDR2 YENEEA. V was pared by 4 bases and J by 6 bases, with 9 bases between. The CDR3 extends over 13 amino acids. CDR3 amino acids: CASSSRGSGELFF. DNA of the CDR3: TGTGCCAGCAGCTCTCGCGGGTCCGGGGAGCTGTTTTTT.

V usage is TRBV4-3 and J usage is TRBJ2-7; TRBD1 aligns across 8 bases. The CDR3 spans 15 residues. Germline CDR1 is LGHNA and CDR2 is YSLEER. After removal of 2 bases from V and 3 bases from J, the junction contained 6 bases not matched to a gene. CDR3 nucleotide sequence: TGCGCCAGCAGCCAACACAGGGGGAGCTTCTACGAGCAGTACTTC. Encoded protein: CASSQHRGSFYEQYF.

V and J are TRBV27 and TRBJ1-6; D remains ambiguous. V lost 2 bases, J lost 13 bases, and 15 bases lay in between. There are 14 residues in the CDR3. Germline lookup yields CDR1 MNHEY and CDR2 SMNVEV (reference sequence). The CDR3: CASSLGSTARPLHF. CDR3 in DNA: TGTGCCAGCAGTTTAGGATCAACAGCTCGGCCCCTCCACTTT.

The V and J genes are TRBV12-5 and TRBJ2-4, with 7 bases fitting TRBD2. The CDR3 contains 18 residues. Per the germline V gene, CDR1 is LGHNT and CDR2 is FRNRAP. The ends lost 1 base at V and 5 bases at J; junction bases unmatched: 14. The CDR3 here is CASGLGGVVTSPENIQYF. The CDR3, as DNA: TGTGCTAGTGGTTTGGGTGGTGTGGTGACTAGCCCCGAAAACATTCAGTACTTC.

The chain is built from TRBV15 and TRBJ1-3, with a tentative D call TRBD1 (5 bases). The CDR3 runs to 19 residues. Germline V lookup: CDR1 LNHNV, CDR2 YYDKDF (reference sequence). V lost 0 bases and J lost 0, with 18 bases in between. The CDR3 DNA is TGTGCCACCAGCAGAGAGAGTTCAGGGCCCTTAAGCTCTGGAAACACCATATATTTT. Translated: CATSRESSGPLSSGNTIYF. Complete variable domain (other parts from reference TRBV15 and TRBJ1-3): DAMVIQNPRYQVTQFGKPVTLSCSQTLNHNVMYWYQQKSSQAPKLLFHYYDKDFNNEADTPDNFQSRRPNTSFCFLDIRSPGLGDTAMYLCATSRESSGPLSSGNTIYFGEGSWLTVV.

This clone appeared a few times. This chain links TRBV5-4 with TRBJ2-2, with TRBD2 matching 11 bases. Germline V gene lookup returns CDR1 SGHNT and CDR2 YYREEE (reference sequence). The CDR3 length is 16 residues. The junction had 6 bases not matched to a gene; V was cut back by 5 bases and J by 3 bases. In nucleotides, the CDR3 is TGTGCCAGCAGTACCCTGGGACTAGCGGACACCGGGGAGCTGTTTTTT. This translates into CASSTLGLADTGELFF. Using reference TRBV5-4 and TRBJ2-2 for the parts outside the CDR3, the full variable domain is ETGVTQSPTHLIKTRGQQVTLRCSSQSGHNTVSWYQQALGQGPQFIFQYYREEENGRGNFPPRFSGLQFPNYSSELNVNALELDDSALYLCASSTLGLADTGELFFGEGSRLTVL.

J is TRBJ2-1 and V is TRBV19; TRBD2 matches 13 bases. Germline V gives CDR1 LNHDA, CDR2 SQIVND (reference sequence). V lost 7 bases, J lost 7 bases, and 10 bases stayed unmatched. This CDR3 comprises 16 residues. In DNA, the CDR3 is TGTGCCAGTAAGGCGGAGGGGACTAGCGGGATTAATGAGCAGTTCTTC. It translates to CASKAEGTSGINEQFF.

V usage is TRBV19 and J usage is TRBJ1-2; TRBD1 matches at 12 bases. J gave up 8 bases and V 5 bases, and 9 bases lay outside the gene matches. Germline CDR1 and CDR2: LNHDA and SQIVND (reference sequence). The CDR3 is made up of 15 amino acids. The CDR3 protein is CASSPTGQGAGGYTF. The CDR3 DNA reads TGTGCCAGTAGTCCAACGGGACAGGGGGCTGGCGGCTACACCTTC.

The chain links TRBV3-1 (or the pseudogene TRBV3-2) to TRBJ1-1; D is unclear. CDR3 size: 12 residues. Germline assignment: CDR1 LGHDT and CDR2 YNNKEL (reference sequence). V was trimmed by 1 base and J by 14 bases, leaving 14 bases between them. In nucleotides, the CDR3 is TGTGCCAGCAGCCAAGGATCAACCCAGGAATTCTTT. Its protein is CASSQGSTQEFF.

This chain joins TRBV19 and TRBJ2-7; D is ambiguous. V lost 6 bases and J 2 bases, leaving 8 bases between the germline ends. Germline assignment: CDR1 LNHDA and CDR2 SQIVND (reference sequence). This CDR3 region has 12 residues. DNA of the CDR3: TGTGCCAGTAGGGGCAACGCCTACGAGCAGTACTTC. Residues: CASRGNAYEQYF.